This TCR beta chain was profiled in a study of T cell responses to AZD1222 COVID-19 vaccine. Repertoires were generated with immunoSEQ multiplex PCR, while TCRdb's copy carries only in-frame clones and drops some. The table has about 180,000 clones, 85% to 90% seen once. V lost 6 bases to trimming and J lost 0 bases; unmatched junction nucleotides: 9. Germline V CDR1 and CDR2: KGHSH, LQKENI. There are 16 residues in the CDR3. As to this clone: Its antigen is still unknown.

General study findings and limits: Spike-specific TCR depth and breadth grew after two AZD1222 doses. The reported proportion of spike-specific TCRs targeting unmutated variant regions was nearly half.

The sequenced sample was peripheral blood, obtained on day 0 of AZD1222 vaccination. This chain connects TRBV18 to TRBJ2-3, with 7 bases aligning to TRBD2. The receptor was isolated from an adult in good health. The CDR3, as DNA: TGTGCCAGCTCCCCCGGAGCTAGCGGCAGCACAGATACGCAGTATTTT. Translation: CASSPGASGSTDTQYF.